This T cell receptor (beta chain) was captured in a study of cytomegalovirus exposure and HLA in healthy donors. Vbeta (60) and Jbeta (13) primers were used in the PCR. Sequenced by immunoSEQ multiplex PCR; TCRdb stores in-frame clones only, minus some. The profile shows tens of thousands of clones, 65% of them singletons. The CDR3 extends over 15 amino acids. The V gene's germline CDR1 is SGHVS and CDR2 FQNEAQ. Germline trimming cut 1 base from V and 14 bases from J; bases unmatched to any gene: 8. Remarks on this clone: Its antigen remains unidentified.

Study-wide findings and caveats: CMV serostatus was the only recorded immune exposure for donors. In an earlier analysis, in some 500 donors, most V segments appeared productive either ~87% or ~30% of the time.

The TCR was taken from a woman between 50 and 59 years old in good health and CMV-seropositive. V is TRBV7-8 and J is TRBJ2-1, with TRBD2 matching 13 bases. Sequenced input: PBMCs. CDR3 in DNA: TGTGCCAGCAGCTTAGAACTAGCGGGGGGGCGTCAGGAGTTCTTC. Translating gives CASSLELAGGRQEFF.